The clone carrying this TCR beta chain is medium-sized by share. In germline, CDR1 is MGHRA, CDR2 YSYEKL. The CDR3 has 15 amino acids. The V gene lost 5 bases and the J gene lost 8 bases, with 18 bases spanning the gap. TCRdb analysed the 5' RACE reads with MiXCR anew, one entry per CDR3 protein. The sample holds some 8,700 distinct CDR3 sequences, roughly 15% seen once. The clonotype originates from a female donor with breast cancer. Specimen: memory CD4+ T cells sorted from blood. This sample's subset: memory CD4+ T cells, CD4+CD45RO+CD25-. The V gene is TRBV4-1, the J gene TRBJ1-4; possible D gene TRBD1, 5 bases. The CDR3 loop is CASSFGGAVREKLFF. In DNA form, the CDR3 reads TGCGCCAGCAGCTTCGGAGGGGCCGTAAGGGAAAAACTGTTTTTT.